Following are 21 T cell receptor beta chains from one sample sequenced in a study of PD-L1 blockade in urothelial cancer. Assay used: immunoSEQ multiplex PCR; TCRdb lists only in-frame clones, some missing. The data contain 50,000 or so clones, around three quarters of them singletons. Sequences were derived from PBMCs, sampled around atezolizumab (anti-PD-L1) treatment. These receptors originate from a man aged 65 to 79 with urothelial cancer.

The chain carries TRBV4-2 and TRBJ2-3, with 8 bases lining up with TRBD2. Germline lookup yields CDR1 LGHNA and CDR2 YNFKEQ. With V trimmed by 1 base and J by 3 bases, 6 bases remained unmatched. The CDR3 is made up of 16 amino acids. Here the CDR3 reads CASSQAPLAATDTQYF. The CDR3 DNA sequence: TGTGCCAGCAGCCAAGCCCCACTAGCGGCTACAGATACGCAGTATTTT.

The V gene is TRBV4-3, the J gene TRBJ2-7, with a weak D call TRBD1 (5 bases). Trimming took off 1 base at V and 5 bases at J, with 18 bases between the two ends. Germline V CDR1 and CDR2: LGHNA, YSLEER. CDR3 length equals 16 residues. As DNA, the CDR3 is TGCGCCAGCAGCCAAGTTCTGACCGCCAGGGTCCACGAGCAGTACTTC. It codes for CASSQVLTARVHEQYF.

The V gene is TRBV28, the J gene TRBJ1-5, with 7 bases lining up with TRBD1. V lost 5 bases to trimming and J lost 6 bases; unmatched junction nucleotides: 7. The CDR3 is 14 amino acids. The V gene's germline CDR1 is MDHEN and CDR2 SYDVKM. The CDR3 reads CASSPTGLIQPQHF. The DNA for the CDR3 is TGTGCCAGCAGTCCGACAGGGTTGATTCAGCCCCAGCATTTT.

Only one count was recorded for this clone. The chain is built from TRBV28 and TRBJ1-2; the match to TRBD1 covers 7 bases. CDR1 is MDHEN, CDR2 SYDVKM, per germline. This CDR3 region has 13 residues. V shed 7 bases and J 5 bases; nucleotides not matched to a gene: 7. The CDR3 region is CASTRGQSYGYTF. The CDR3 DNA follows: TGTGCCAGCACCAGGGGACAGTCGTATGGCTACACCTTC.

The V gene is TRBV19, the J gene TRBJ2-3; D is possibly TRBD2 (5 bases). V dropped 4 bases and J dropped 0 bases, with 11 bases sitting between them. The CDR3 contains 15 residues. Germline CDR1 is LNHDA and CDR2 is SQIVND (reference sequence). CDR3 sequence reads: CASSTPAASTDTQYF. DNA for the CDR3: TGTGCCAGTAGTACCCCAGCGGCTAGCACAGATACGCAGTATTTT.

This chain connects TRBV27 to TRBJ2-2; TRBD2 matches at 16 bases. Germline trimming cut 6 bases from V and 0 bases from J; bases unmatched to any gene: 7. Germline lookup yields CDR1 MNHEY and CDR2 SMNVEV (reference sequence). The CDR3 is 19 residues long. The CDR3 nucleotides are TGTGCCAGCAGCCAAACCGGGACTAGCGGGGGGGCGAACACCGGGGAGCTGTTTTTT. Translated, it gives CASSQTGTSGGANTGELFF.

V gene TRBV7-9 combines with J gene TRBJ2-5; TRBD1 agrees at 8 bases. This CDR3 has 15 residues. Germline CDR1 and CDR2: SEHNR and FQNEAQ (reference sequence). The V segment lost 5 bases and the J segment 4 bases; nucleotides outside the gene matches: 9. CDR3 sequence (DNA): TGTGCCAGCAGCACGGCAGGGGGCCGGGTAGAGACCCAGTACTTC. Translated, it gives CASSTAGGRVETQYF. The full variable domain, with the rest looked up from reference TRBV7-9 and TRBJ2-5, is DTGVSQNPRHKITKRGQNVTFRCDPISEHNRLYWYRQTLGQGPEFLTYFQNEAQLEKSRLLSDRFSAERPKGSFSTLEIQRTEQGDSAMYLCASSTAGGRVETQYFGPGTRLLVL.

The chain links TRBV19 to TRBJ2-7; TRBD1 agrees at 10 bases. Germline trimming cut 3 bases from V and 2 bases from J; bases unmatched to any gene: 13. The length of the CDR3 is 18 residues. CDR1 is LNHDA, CDR2 SQIVND, per germline (reference sequence). The CDR3 protein is CASSIRIPGQGRAYEQYF. CDR3 nucleotides: TGTGCCAGTAGTATTCGGATACCGGGACAGGGGCGAGCCTACGAGCAGTACTTC.

This rearrangement joins TRBV5-4 to TRBJ2-7; 7 bases are shared with TRBD1. CDR3 length: 12 amino acids. V lost 3 bases to trimming and J lost 3 bases; unmatched junction nucleotides: 0. Germline CDR1 is SGHNT and CDR2 is YYREEE (reference sequence). CDR3 loop: CASSSGGYEQYF. CDR3 DNA sequence: TGTGCCAGCAGCTCAGGGGGCTACGAGCAGTACTTC.

This sequence joins TRBV13 and TRBJ2-5; no definite D call. Trimming removed 3 bases from V and 5 bases from J, with 4 bases in between. The CDR3 runs to 11 residues. Germline V gene lookup returns CDR1 PRHDT and CDR2 FYEKMQ (reference sequence). CDR3 residues: CASSFGETQYF. CDR3 nucleotide sequence: TGTGCCAGCAGCTTCGGGGAGACCCAGTACTTC.

This chain uses TRBV4-2 with TRBJ2-5, with 8 positions matching TRBD1. The CDR3 is 16 amino acids. With 2 bases clipped from V and 5 bases from J, the junction kept 10 bases outside the gene matches. The V gene's germline CDR1 is LGHNA and CDR2 YNFKEQ. CDR3 residues: CASSQWRGQAAETQYF. CDR3 DNA sequence: TGTGCCAGCAGCCAATGGAGGGGACAGGCCGCGGAGACCCAGTACTTC.

This clone was found once. V is TRBV11-2 and J is TRBJ2-7; D uncertain. In germline, CDR1 is SGHAT, CDR2 FQNNGV. CDR3 length: 15 residues. Trimming left V 0 bases short and J 0 bases short, with 9 bases between. The CDR3 DNA reads as TGTGCCAGCAGCTTAGAGGCGGCAGACTCCTACGAGCAGTACTTC. Its translation: CASSLEAADSYEQYF.

The genes are TRBV25-1 and TRBJ2-3; D is uncertain. The CDR3 covers 13 residues. In germline, CDR1 is MGHDK, CDR2 SYGVNS. Between the trimmed V and J ends, which lost 4 bases and 3 bases, there was a span of 8 bases. In DNA, the CDR3 is TGTGCCAGCAGTGTATCCGGGACAGATACGCAGTATTTT. Its protein product is CASSVSGTDTQYF.

The chain is built from TRBV4-3 and TRBJ1-2; possibly TRBD1 for D (5 bases). This CDR3 has 16 amino acids. The germline V gene has CDR1 LGHNA and CDR2 YSLEER. Trimming shortened V by 3 bases and J by 7 bases, and 21 bases separated the two germline ends. In DNA, the CDR3 is TGCGCCAGCAGCCAGGAAATTAGCAGGGCCGGTGGTGGCTACACCTTC. Its translation: CASSQEISRAGGGYTF.

V is TRBV18 and J is TRBJ1-1, with 7 bases that match TRBD1. Germline-derived CDR1 and CDR2 are KGHSH and LQKENI. V lost 3 bases and J lost 0; bases outside the gene matches: 10. The CDR3 is 17 residues long. The CDR3 nucleotides read TGTGCCAGCTCACCCAGGGACAGTTTCGACATGAACACTGAAGCTTTCTTT. Its protein product is CASSPRDSFDMNTEAFF.

The chain carries TRBV5-5 and TRBJ2-1, with a weak D call TRBD2 (5 bases). Trimming took 4 bases from V and 7 from J, leaving 12 bases between them. Germline V CDR1 and CDR2: SGHKS, YYEKEE (reference sequence). The CDR3 sequence is 13 residues long. CDR3: CASSREPNNEQFF. Written as DNA, the CDR3 is TGTGCCAGCAGCCGGGAACCAAATAATGAGCAGTTCTTC.

The J gene is TRBJ2-1, the V gene TRBV5-4; maybe TRBD2 (6 bases). The CDR3 consists of 15 residues. Germline CDR1 is SGHNT and CDR2 is YYREEE (reference sequence). V was pared by 4 bases and J by 5 bases, with 16 bases between. The CDR3 reads CASSRRSRDHNEQFF. Here the CDR3 DNA reads TGTGCCAGCAGCAGGAGGTCGCGGGATCACAATGAGCAGTTCTTC.

V usage is TRBV7-2 and J usage is TRBJ1-5; 8 nucleotides match TRBD1. V shed 5 bases, J shed 6 bases, and the junction held 3 bases outside the gene matches. The germline V gene has CDR1 SGHTA and CDR2 FQGNSA. There are 13 residues in the CDR3. The CDR3 loop reads CASSLGQGQPQHF. The CDR3 nucleotides are TGTGCCAGCAGCCTAGGACAGGGTCAGCCCCAGCATTTT. Based on the CDR3 plus reference TRBV7-2 and TRBJ1-5, the full variable domain is GAGVSQSPSNKVTEKGKDVELRCDPISGHTALYWYRQSLGQGLEFLIYFQGNSAPDKSGLPSDRFSAERTGGSVSTLTIQRTQQEDSAVYLCASSLGQGQPQHFGDGTRLSIL.

The chain recombines TRBV5-6 with TRBJ2-7; 10 bases are shared with TRBD2. Germline values: CDR1 SGHDT, CDR2 YYEEEE. The trim removed 4 bases at V and 2 bases at J, leaving 3 bases unmatched. The CDR3 runs 14 residues. The CDR3 spells CASSPGTSAYEQYF. CDR3 bases: TGTGCCAGCAGCCCCGGGACTAGCGCCTACGAGCAGTACTTC. The variable domain in full, with the rest retrieved from reference TRBV5-6 and TRBJ2-7, is DAGVTQSPTHLIKTRGQQVTLRCSPKSGHDTVSWYQQALGQGPQFIFQYYEEEERQRGNFPDRFSGHQFPNYSSELNVNALLLGDSALYLCASSPGTSAYEQYFGPGTRLTVT.

This rearrangement joins TRBV4-3 to TRBJ1-6, with D hard to call. Trimming cost V 0 bases and J 7 bases, with 7 bases left between them. Germline V CDR1 and CDR2: LGHNA, YSLEER. CDR3 length: 14 residues. CDR3 in DNA: TGCGCCAGCAGCCAAGAATCTTTAAATTCACCCCTCCACTTT. Translation: CASSQESLNSPLHF.

This sequence joins TRBV5-1 and TRBJ1-2, with D tentatively TRBD1 (6 bases). V was cut by 3 bases and J by 4 bases, with 16 bases left in between. Germline CDR1 and CDR2: SGHRS and YFSETQ. The CDR3 totals 15 residues. The DNA for the CDR3 is TGCGCCAGCAGCTGGGGGCAGGCCCGGGGCTATGGCTACACCTTC. It is translated as CASSWGQARGYGYTF.